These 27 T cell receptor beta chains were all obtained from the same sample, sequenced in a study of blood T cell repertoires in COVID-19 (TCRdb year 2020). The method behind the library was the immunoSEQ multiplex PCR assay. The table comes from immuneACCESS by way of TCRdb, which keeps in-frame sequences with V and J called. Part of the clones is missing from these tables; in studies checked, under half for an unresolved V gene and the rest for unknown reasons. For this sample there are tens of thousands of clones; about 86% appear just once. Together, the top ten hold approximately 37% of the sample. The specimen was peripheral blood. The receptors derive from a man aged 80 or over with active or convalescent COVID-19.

The CDR3 DNA sequence: TGTGCCAGCTCTGTAGCGGGGAGCTCCTACAATGAGCAGTTCTTC. This encodes CASSVAGSSYNEQFF. J is TRBJ2-1 and V is TRBV18, with 8 bases matching TRBD2. CDR1 and CDR2 from the germline V gene are KGHSH and LQKENI. With V trimmed by 6 bases and J by 0 bases, 4 bases remained unmatched. The CDR3 runs 15 residues.

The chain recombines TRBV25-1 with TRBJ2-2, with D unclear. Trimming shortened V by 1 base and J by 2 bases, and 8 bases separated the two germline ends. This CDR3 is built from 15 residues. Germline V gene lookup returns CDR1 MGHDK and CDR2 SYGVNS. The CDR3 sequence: CASSESSANTGELFF. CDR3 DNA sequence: TGTGCCAGCAGTGAATCCAGTGCAAACACCGGGGAGCTGTTTTTT.

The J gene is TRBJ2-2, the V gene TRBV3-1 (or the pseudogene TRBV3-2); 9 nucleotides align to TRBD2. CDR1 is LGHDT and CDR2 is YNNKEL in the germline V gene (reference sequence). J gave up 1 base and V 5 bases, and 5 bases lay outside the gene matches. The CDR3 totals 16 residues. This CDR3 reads CASSSHSGGNTGELFF. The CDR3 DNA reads TGTGCCAGCAGCTCCCATAGCGGGGGGAACACCGGGGAGCTGTTTTTT.

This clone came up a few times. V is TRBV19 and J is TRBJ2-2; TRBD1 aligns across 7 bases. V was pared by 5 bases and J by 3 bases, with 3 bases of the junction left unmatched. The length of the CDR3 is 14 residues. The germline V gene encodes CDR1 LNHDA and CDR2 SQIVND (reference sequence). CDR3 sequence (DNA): TGTGCCAGTAGTTTCACAGGGGACACCGGGGAGCTGTTTTTT. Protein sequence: CASSFTGDTGELFF.

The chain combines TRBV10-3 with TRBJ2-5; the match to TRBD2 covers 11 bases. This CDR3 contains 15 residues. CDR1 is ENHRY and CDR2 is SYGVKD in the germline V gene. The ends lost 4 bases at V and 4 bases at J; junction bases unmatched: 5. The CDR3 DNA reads TGTGCCATCAGTGCACTAGCGGGAGACCGAGAGACCCAGTACTTC. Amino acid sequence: CAISALAGDRETQYF.

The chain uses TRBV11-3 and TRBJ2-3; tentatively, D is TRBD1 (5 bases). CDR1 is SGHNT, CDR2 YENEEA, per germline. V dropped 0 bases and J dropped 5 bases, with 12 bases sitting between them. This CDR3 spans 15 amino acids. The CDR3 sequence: CASSLDSLRGDTQYF. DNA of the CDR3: TGTGCCAGCAGCTTAGACAGCCTAAGGGGAGATACGCAGTATTTT.

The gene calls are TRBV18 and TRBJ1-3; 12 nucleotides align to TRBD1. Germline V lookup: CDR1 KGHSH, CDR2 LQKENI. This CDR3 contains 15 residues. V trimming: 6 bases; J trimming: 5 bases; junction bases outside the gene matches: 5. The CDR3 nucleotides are TGTGCCAGCTCCCCGGGACAGGGGGCACGAAACACCATATATTTT. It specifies CASSPGQGARNTIYF.

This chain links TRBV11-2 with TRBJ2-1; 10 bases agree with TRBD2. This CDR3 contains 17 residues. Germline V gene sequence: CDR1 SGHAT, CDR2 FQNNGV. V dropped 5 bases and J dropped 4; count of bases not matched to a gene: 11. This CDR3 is CASSLLTLAGVYNEQFF. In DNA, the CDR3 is TGTGCCAGCAGCCTCCTGACTCTAGCGGGAGTGTACAATGAGCAGTTCTTC.

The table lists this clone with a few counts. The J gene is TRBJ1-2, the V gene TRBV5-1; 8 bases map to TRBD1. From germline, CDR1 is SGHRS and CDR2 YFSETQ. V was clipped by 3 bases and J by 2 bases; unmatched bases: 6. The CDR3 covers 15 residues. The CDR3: CASSSRTGLNYGYTF. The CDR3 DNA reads TGCGCCAGCAGCTCACGGACAGGGTTGAACTATGGCTACACCTTC.

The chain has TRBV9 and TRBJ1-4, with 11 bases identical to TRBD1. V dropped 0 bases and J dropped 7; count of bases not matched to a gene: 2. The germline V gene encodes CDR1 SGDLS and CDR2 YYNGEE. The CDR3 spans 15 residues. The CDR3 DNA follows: TGTGCCAGCAGCGTAGACGGGACAGGGGGTGAAAAACTGTTTTTT. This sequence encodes CASSVDGTGGEKLFF.

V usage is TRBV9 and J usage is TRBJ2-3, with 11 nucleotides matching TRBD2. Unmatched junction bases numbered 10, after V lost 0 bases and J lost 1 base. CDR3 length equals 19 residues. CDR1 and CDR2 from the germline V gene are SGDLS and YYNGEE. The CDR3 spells CASSVGVAGGLLGTDTQYF. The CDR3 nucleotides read TGTGCCAGCAGCGTAGGGGTAGCGGGGGGGTTATTGGGCACAGATACGCAGTATTTT.

The DNA for the CDR3 is TGTGCCAGCAGCACGGTGCCGGGTGTGGCCTCACCCCTCCACTTT. Its protein is CASSTVPGVASPLHF. The gene calls are TRBV7-2 and TRBJ1-6; no clear D gene. The CDR3 has 15 amino acids. Trimming shortened V by 5 bases and J by 10 bases, and 18 bases separated the two germline ends. The germline V gene has CDR1 SGHTA and CDR2 FQGNSA. Together with reference TRBV7-2 and TRBJ1-6, the CDR3 gives the full variable domain: GAGVSQSPSNKVTEKGKDVELRCDPISGHTALYWYRQSLGQGLEFLIYFQGNSAPDKSGLPSDRFSAERTGGSVSTLTIQRTQQEDSAVYLCASSTVPGVASPLHFGNGTRLTVT.

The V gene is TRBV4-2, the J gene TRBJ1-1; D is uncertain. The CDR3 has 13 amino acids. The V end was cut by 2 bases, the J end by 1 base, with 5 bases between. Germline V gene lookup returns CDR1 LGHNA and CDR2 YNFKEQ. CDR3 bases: TGTGCCAGCAGCCAACAGGCGAACACTGAAGCTTTCTTT. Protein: CASSQQANTEAFF.

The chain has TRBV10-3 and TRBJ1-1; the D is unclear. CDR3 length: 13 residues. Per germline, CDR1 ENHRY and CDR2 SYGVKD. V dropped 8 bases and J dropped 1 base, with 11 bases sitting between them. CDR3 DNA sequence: TGTGCCATCGGGCGGGATTCGAACACTGAAGCTTTCTTT. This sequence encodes CAIGRDSNTEAFF.

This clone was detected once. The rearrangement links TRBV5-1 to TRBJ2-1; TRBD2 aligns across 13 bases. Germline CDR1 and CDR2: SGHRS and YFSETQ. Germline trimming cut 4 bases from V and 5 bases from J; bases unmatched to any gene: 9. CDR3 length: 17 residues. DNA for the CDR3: TGCGCCAGCAGCGCCGGACTAGCGGGAGATTTGGACAATGAGCAGTTCTTC. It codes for CASSAGLAGDLDNEQFF. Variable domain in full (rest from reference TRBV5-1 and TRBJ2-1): KAGVTQTPRYLIKTRGQQVTLSCSPISGHRSVSWYQQTPGQGLQFLFEYFSETQRNKGNFPGRFSGRQFSNSRSEMNVSTLELGDSALYLCASSAGLAGDLDNEQFFGPGTRLTVL.

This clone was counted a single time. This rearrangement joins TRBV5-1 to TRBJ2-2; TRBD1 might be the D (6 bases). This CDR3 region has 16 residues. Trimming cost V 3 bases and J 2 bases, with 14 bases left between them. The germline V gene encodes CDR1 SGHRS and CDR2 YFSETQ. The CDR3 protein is CASSSQGPYNTGELFF. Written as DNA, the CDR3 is TGCGCCAGCAGCTCCCAGGGGCCCTATAACACCGGGGAGCTGTTTTTT.

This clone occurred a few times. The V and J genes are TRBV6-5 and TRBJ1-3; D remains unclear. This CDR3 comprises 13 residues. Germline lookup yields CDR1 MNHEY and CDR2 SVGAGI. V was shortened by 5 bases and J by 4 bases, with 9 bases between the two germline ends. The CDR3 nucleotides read TGTGCCAGCAGTCTCGGACTCGGAAACACCATATATTTT. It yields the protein CASSLGLGNTIYF.

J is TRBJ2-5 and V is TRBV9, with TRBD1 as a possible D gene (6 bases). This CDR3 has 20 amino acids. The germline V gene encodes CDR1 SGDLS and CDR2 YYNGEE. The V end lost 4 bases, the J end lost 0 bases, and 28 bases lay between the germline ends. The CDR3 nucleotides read TGTGCCAGCAGCCCACCTGTCTACTTGGTCGGGACACCGTACCAAGAGACCCAGTACTTC. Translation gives CASSPPVYLVGTPYQETQYF.

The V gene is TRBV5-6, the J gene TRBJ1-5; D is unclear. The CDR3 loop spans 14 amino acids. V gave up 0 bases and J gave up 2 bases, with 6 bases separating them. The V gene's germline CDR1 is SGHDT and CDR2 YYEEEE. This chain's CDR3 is CASSLAGRNQPQHF. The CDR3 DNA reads TGTGCCAGCAGCTTGGCAGGCCGCAATCAGCCCCAGCATTTT.

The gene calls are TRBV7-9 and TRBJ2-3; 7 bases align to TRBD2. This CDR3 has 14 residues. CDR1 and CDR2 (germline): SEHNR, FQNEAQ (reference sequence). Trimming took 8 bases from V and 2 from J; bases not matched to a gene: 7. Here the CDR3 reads CASRSGILTDTQYF. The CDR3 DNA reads TGTGCCAGCCGAAGCGGGATCCTCACAGATACGCAGTATTTT.

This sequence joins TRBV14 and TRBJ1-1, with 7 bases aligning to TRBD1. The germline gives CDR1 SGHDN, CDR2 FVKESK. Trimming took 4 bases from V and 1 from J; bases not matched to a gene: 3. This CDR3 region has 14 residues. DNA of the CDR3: TGTGCCAGCAGCCTCAGGACAGGGAACACTGAAGCTTTCTTT. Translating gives CASSLRTGNTEAFF.

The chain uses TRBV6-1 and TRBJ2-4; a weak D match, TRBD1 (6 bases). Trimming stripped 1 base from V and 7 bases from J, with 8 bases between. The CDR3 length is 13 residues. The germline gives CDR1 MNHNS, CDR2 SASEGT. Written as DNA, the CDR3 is TGTGCCAGCAGTGAAGAGGACAGTAACATTCAGTACTTC. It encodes CASSEEDSNIQYF.

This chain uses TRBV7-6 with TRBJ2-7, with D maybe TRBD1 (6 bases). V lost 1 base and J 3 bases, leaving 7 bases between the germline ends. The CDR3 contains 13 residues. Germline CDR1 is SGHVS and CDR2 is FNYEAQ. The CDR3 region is CASSLEDSYEQYF. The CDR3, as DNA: TGTGCCAGCAGCTTAGAGGACAGCTACGAGCAGTACTTC. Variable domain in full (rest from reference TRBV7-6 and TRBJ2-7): GAGVSQSPRYKVTKRGQDVALRCDPISGHVSLYWYRQALGQGPEFLTYFNYEAQQDKSGLPNDRFSAERPEGSISTLTIQRTEQRDSAMYRCASSLEDSYEQYFGPGTRLTVT.

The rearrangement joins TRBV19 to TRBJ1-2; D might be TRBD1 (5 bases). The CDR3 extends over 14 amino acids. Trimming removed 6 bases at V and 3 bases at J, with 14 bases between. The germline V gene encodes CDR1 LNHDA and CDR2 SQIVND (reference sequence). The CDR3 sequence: CASRTLDRYYGYTF. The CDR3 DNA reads TGTGCCAGTAGGACCCTCGACAGATACTATGGCTACACCTTC.

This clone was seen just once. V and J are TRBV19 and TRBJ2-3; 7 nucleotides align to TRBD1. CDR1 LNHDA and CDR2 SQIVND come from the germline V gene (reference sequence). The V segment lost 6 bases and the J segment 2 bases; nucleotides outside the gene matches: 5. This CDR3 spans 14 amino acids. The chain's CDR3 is CASREGGITDTQYF. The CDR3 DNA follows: TGTGCCAGTAGGGAAGGGGGCATCACAGATACGCAGTATTTT.

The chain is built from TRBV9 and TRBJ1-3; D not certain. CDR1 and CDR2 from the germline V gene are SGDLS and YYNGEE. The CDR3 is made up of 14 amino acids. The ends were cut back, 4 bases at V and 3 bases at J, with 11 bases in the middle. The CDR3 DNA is TGTGCCAGCAGCCCCCGAGGAGTTGGAAACACCATATATTTT. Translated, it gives CASSPRGVGNTIYF.

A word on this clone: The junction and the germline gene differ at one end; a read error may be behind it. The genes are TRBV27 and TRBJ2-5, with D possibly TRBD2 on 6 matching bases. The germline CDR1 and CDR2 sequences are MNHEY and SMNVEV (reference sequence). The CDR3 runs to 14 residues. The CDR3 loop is CVSSSMRGGETQYF. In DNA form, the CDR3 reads TGTGTCAGCAGTTCGATGCGGGGAGGAGAGACCCAGTACTTC.